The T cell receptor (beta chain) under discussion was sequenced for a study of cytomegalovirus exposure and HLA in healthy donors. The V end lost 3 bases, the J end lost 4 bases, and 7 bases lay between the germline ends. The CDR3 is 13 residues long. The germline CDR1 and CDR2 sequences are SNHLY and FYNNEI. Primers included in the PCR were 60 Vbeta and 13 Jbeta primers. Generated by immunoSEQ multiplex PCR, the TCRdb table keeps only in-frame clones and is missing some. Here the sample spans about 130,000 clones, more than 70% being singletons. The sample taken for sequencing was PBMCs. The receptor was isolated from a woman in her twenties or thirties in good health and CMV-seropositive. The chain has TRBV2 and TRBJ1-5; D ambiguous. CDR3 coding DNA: TGTGCCAGCAGTGAGCAGGAAAATCAGCCCCAGCATTTT. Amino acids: CASSEQENQPQHF.